Listed here are 8 T cell receptor beta chains from one sample, sequenced in a study of T-cell reconstitution after alpha-beta-depleted transplantation in children. Unique molecular identifiers were incorporated during preparation of the TCRbeta library. One entry per CDR3 protein results from TCRdb running MiXCR on the PCR reads. Of roughly 160,000 distinct CDR3 sequences in the sample, approximately 10% were seen once. This specimen was PBMCs, taken before TCRalphabeta/CD19-depleted stem cell transplant. The source is a boy aged 2 to 9 with acute myeloid leukemia, due to receive a stem cell transplant.

This clonotype has a count of ten or more. The CDR3 DNA reads TGCGCCAGCAGCTTGGGAGAAGCGGGGGGGCGGCAGTACGTC. This codes for CASSLGEAGGRQYV. This chain links TRBV5-1 with TRBJ2-7, with TRBD2 identical over 10 bases. The V gene end was trimmed by 0 bases and the J gene end by 9 bases; junction bases not matched to a gene: 6. Per the germline V gene, CDR1 is SGHRS and CDR2 is YFSETQ. CDR3 length: 14 residues.

This clonotype was found many times. The chain links TRBV24-1 to TRBJ2-2; D is unresolved. The CDR3 totals 14 residues. Per the germline V gene, CDR1 is KGHDR and CDR2 is SFDVKD. Trimming left V 6 bases short and J 0 bases short, with 7 bases between. CDR3 DNA sequence: TGTGCCACCAGTTCAGGAGCGAACACCGGGGAGCTGTTTTTT. It encodes CATSSGANTGELFF.

This clonotype was counted many times. The chain carries TRBV10-3 and TRBJ1-4; 9 positions match TRBD1. Germline V gene data show CDR1 as ENHRY and CDR2 as SYGVKD. The V segment lost 8 bases and the J segment 7 bases; nucleotides outside the gene matches: 8. CDR3 length: 14 amino acids. The CDR3 here is CAIGSGTGSEKLFF. In DNA form, the CDR3 reads TGTGCCATCGGCTCCGGGACAGGGTCTGAAAAACTGTTTTTT.

This clonotype was observed at least ten times. The gene calls are TRBV7-6 and TRBJ1-4, with TRBD1 identical over 9 bases. The V segment lost 5 bases and the J segment 8 bases; nucleotides outside the gene matches: 6. The V gene's germline CDR1 is SGHVS and CDR2 FNYEAQ. The CDR3 sequence is 14 residues long. The chain's CDR3 is CASSLGTGSEKLFF. As DNA, the CDR3 is TGTGCCAGCAGCCTAGGGACAGGGAGCGAAAAACTGTTTTTT.

In this sample, this clonotype turned up many times. The gene calls are TRBV7-9 and TRBJ1-6, with TRBD1 as a possible D gene (6 bases). Trimming shortened V by 4 bases and J by 5 bases, and 12 bases separated the two germline ends. Germline assignment: CDR1 SEHNR and CDR2 FQNEAQ (reference sequence). The CDR3 has 15 amino acids. The CDR3 DNA sequence: TGTGCCAGCAGCTGGGGGACACCTCATAATTCACCCCTCCACTTT. Residues: CASSWGTPHNSPLHF.

Ten or more counts support this clonotype. The J gene is TRBJ1-2, the V gene TRBV20-1; the match to TRBD1 covers 9 bases. V shed 3 bases, J shed 8 bases, and the junction held 4 bases outside the gene matches. The CDR3 sequence is 12 residues long. Per germline, CDR1 DFQATT and CDR2 SNEGSKA (reference sequence). This chain's CDR3 is CSARTGGDGYTF. CDR3 DNA: TGCAGTGCTAGGACAGGGGGGGACGGCTACACCTTC.

This clonotype was detected ten times or more. This chain connects TRBV6-2 or TRBV6-3 to TRBJ2-1; D unclear. V was shortened by 4 bases and J by 7 bases, with 8 bases between the two germline ends. Germline CDR1 MNHEY, CDR2 SVGEGT. This CDR3 is 12 amino acids long. This CDR3 is CASSWAGNEQFF. CDR3 sequence (DNA): TGTGCCAGCAGTTGGGCAGGTAATGAGCAGTTCTTC.

The rearrangement uses TRBV29-1 and TRBJ2-5, with 7 bases that match TRBD1. The CDR3 loop spans 14 amino acids. In germline, CDR1 is SQVTM, CDR2 ANQGSEA. With V trimmed by 0 bases and J by 3 bases, 4 bases remained unmatched. The chain's CDR3 is CSVEEGRGKETQYF. The CDR3 nucleotides are TGCAGCGTTGAAGAGGGCAGGGGGAAAGAGACCCAGTACTTC.